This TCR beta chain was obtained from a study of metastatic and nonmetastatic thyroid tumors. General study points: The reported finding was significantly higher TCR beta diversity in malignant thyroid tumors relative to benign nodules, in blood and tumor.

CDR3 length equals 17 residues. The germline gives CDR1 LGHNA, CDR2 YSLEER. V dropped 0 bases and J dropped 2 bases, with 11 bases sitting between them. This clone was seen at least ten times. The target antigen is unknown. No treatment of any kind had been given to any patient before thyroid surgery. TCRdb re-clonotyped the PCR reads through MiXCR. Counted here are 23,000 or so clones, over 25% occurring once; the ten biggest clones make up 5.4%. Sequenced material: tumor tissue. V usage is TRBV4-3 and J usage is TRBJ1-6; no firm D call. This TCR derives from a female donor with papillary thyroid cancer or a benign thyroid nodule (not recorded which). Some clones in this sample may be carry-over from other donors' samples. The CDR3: CASSQEQPATYNSPLHF. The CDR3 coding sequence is TGCGCCAGCAGCCAAGAACAACCGGCTACCTATAATTCACCCCTCCACTTT.